The 5 T cell receptor beta chains in this list originate from one sample, sequenced in a study of T cell repertoires in cytomegalovirus infection. For these receptors, no antigen is known. MiXCR, applied by TCRdb to the reads, yields one record per CDR3 protein. The table lists under 120,000 distinct CDR3 sequences, 42% of them singletons. The sequencing here drew on CD8+ T cells from cultured PBMCs, taken from culture after CMV antigen stimulation. The receptors here all came from a human donor in good health (CMV status not recorded). Some clones in this sample may be carry-over from other donors' samples.

This clonotype was picked up a small number of times. CDR3 sequence (DNA): TGTGCCAGCAGCTTAGCGCTCAATGAGCAGTTCTTC. This translates into CASSLALNEQFF. V and J are TRBV11-2 and TRBJ2-1; D is unclear. Trimming cost V 1 base and J 6 bases, with 4 bases left between them. The V gene's germline CDR1 is SGHAT and CDR2 FQNNGV. CDR3 length: 12 residues.

This clonotype was detected a few times. The CDR3 sequence is CASNPGSSYNSPLHF. In nucleotides, the CDR3 is TGTGCCAGCAATCCAGGGAGCTCCTATAATTCACCCCTCCACTTT. The chain has TRBV2 and TRBJ1-6; perhaps TRBD1 as D (5 bases). In germline, CDR1 is SNHLY, CDR2 FYNNEI. Trimming cost V 7 bases and J 0 bases, with 10 bases left between them. The CDR3 consists of 15 residues.

The V and J genes are TRBV28 and TRBJ1-1, with D tentatively TRBD1 (6 bases). The CDR3 has 16 residues. The germline gives CDR1 MDHEN, CDR2 SYDVKM. Trimming stripped 3 bases from V and 2 bases from J, with 16 bases between. CDR3 region: CASSFTPGDINTEAFF. Here the CDR3 DNA reads TGTGCCAGCAGTTTCACGCCGGGGGACATTAACACTGAAGCTTTCTTT.

The chain recombines TRBV7-6 with TRBJ2-3; D perhaps matches TRBD2 (5 bases). The germline V and J ends were trimmed by 2 bases and 4 bases, with 10 bases remaining between them. This CDR3 has 14 amino acids. The germline gives CDR1 SGHVS, CDR2 FNYEAQ. In DNA, the CDR3 is TGTGCCAGCAGCTTAACACCCGGGGCAGATACGCAGTATTTT. As protein: CASSLTPGADTQYF.

There are a few counts of this clonotype. The V call is TRBV19, the J call TRBJ1-1; D might be TRBD1 (5 bases). The germline CDR1 and CDR2 sequences are LNHDA and SQIVND (reference sequence). The germline V and J ends were trimmed by 4 bases and 8 bases, with 20 bases remaining between them. The length of the CDR3 is 15 residues. The CDR3 spells CASSTQGPSLGEAFF. For the CDR3, the DNA is TGTGCCAGTAGTACCCAGGGACCCTCCCTAGGGGAAGCTTTCTTT.